Detailed here is one T cell receptor (beta chain). As yet, its antigen is unknown. The sample comes from a study of a mutant IDH1 vaccine in newly diagnosed glioma. As for the study in general: Treated patients, averaging 40.4 years, were around 62% male and roughly 38% female.

CDR1 is LNHDA and CDR2 is SQIVND in the germline V gene (reference sequence). V was shortened by 4 bases and J by 8 bases, with 11 bases between the two germline ends. The CDR3 runs 12 residues. Only in-frame clones appear in the TCRdb table, and some are missing; sequencing was by immunoSEQ multiplex PCR. The sample lists tens of thousands of clones, over 70% occurring once. Time point indicated: baseline, week 1 (first vaccination visit). Treatment meaning: pre-vaccination baseline after standard-of-care therapy. Those who donated had recent WHO grade 3 or 4 IDH1-mutant, ATRX-lost astrocytomas. Broader study findings: Changes in the top peripheral T cell clonotypes seemingly had no bearing on pseudoprogression.

The V gene is TRBV19, the J gene TRBJ1-2; unclear D gene. The specimen comprised peripheral blood mononuclear cells (PBMCs), sampled from a glioma patient treated with radiotherapy, temozolomide or both. The source is a woman between 18 and 29 years old with glioma. Some clones in this sample may be carry-over from other donors' samples. Written as DNA, the CDR3 is TGTGCCAGTAGTAAAGGAGGGCAGGGCTACACCTTC. The encoded protein is CASSKGGQGYTF. Supplemented by reference TRBV19 and TRBJ1-2, the full variable domain reads DGGITQSPKYLFRKEGQNVTLSCEQNLNHDAMYWYRQDPGQGLRLIYYSQIVNDFQKGDIAEGYSVSREKKESFPLTVTSAQKNPTAFYLCASSKGGQGYTFGSGTRLTVV.